This T cell receptor (beta chain) was documented in a study of cytomegalovirus exposure and HLA in healthy donors. This CDR3 has 14 amino acids. The V end lost 2 bases, the J end lost 4 bases, and 12 bases lay between the germline ends. Germline-derived CDR1 and CDR2 are SGHRS and YFSETQ. This clone counts as medium-sized. 13 Jbeta primers and 60 Vbeta primers were used for the PCR. Some clones are missing from TCRdb's copy, which holds only in-frame ones; the method was immunoSEQ multiplex PCR. The table has over 100,000 clones, roughly 80% seen once; the top ten hold about 7.3%. The sequenced sample consisted of PBMCs. The origin of this receptor is a male donor in good health and CMV-seronegative. The chain joins TRBV5-1 to TRBJ1-2, with D maybe TRBD1 (6 bases). As DNA, the CDR3 is TGCGCCAGCAGCTTTGCGGGGGCAGGCTATGGCTACACCTTC. This translates into CASSFAGAGYGYTF.